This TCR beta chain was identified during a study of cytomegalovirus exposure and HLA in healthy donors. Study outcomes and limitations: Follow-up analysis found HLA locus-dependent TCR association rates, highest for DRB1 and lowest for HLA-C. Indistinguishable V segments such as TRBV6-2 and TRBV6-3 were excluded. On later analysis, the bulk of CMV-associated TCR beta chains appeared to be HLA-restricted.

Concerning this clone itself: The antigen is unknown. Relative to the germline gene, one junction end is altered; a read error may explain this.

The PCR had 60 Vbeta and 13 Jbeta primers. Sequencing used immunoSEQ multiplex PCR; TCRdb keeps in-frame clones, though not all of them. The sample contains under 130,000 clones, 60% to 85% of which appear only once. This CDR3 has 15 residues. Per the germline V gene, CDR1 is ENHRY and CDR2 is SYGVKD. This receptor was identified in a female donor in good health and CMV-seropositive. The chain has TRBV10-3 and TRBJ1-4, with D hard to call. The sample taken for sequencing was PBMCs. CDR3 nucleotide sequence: TGTGCCACCAGTATTTTTGAGGTTGGGAGTGAAAAACTGTTTTTT. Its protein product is CATSIFEVGSEKLFF.